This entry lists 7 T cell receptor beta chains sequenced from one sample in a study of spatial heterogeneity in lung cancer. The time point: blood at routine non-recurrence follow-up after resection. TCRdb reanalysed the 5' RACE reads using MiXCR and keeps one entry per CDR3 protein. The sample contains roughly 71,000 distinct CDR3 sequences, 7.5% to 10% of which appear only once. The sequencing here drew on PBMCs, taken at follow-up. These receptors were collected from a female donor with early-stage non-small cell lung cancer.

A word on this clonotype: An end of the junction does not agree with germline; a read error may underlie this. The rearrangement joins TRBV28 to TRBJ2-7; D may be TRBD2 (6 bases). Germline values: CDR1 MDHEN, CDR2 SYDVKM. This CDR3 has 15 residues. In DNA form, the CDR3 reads TGTGCCAGCGCCGGGGGAGACTCCTATTTATACGAGCGGTACTTC. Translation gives CASAGGDSYLYERYF.

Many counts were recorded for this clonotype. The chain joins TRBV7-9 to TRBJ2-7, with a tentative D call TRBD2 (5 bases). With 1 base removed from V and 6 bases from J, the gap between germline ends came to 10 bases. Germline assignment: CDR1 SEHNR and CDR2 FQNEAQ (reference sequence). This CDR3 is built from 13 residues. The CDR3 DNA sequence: TGTGCCAGCAGCTTAGGCCTAGCCCGCGAGCAGTACTTC. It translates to CASSLGLAREQYF.

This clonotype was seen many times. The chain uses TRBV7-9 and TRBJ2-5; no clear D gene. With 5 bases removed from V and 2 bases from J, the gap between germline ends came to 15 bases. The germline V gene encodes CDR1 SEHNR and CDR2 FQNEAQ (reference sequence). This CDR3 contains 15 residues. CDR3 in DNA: TGTGCCAGCAGCCTAGGCTTGGGCCGTCAAGAGACCCAGTACTTC. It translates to CASSLGLGRQETQYF.

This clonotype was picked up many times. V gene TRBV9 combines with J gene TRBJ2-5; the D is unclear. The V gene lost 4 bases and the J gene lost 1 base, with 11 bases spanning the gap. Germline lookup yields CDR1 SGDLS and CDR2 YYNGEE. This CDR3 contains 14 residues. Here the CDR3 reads CASSRDKIQETQYF. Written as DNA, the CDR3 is TGTGCCAGCAGCCGCGACAAAATCCAAGAGACCCAGTACTTC.

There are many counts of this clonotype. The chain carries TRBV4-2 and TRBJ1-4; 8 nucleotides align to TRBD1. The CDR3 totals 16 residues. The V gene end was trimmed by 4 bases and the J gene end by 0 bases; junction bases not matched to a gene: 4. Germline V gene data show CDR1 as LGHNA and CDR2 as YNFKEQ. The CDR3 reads CASSPTGATTNEKLFF. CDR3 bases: TGTGCCAGCAGCCCGACAGGGGCGACAACTAATGAAAAACTGTTTTTT.

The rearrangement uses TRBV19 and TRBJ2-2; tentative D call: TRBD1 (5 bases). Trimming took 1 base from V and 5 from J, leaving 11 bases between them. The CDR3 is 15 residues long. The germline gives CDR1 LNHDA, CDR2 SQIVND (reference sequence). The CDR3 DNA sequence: TGTGCCAGTAGTATAGGGGCACAGGTTACCGGGGAGCTGTTTTTT. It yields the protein CASSIGAQVTGELFF.

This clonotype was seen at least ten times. CDR3 amino acids: CASSLDRLSGQGYPGELFF. Here the CDR3 DNA reads TGTGCCAGCAGCTTAGATAGGTTATCGGGACAGGGGTACCCCGGGGAGCTGTTTTTT. The V gene is TRBV11-2, the J gene TRBJ2-2; TRBD1 matches at 10 bases. J gave up 6 bases and V 0 bases, and 13 bases lay outside the gene matches. This CDR3 comprises 19 residues. Germline assignment: CDR1 SGHAT and CDR2 FQNNGV.